The T cell receptor (beta chain) under discussion was sequenced for a study of shared T cell receptors in the human thymus (dated by TCRdb to the early 2020s). About the full investigation: The study examined how the human thymus generates shared, self-reactive T-cell receptor alpha chains.

Note on this clone: Its recognized antigen is unknown. Nothing much larger sits one base from this clone, and base qualities are not available.

The V end gives up 4 bases and the J end 10 bases, leaving 5 bases in the junction not matched to a gene. For CDR1 and CDR2, the germline V gene lists SGHRS and YFSETQ. Including the terminal cysteine and phenylalanine, the CDR3 comprises 13 residues. The kept DNA is CDR3 alone, 39 bases in frame from the first base. The library was built by means of the immunoSEQ multiplex PCR assay. Sourced from immuneACCESS, this table was stored by TCRdb with only in-frame sequences that have V and J called. A share of the clones is absent; for the studies checked, an unresolved V gene accounts for under half, and the remainder has no known explanation. The sample yields 640,000 or so clones; 87% were counted once. In total, the top ten clones hold approximately 0.0097% of the sample. These data are also associated with another study on human thymus T cells. As noted in the second study: The donors were immunologically healthy infants in Finland who had open corrective cardiac surgery for congenital heart defects. Thymus tissue was obtained as surgical resects removed during corrective cardiac surgery. Both the thymic and the peripheral blood repertoires appeared to show biased V and J gene segment usage. According to the related research, thymic TCR repertoires were highly overlapping among unrelated individuals. TCR alpha and beta repertoires from fewer than ten infant thymus samples and four related peripheral blood samples were characterized in the study. The infant donors were roughly 7 to 244 days old, and the cohort included roughly six males and a couple of females. Thymocytes were freed from the tissue by mechanical means and kept at -70 degrees C as pellets of roughly 9-30 million cells. Genomic DNA was extracted from frozen cell pellets with a QIAsymphony instrument. Using the immunoSEQ multiplex PCR assay, the TCRB and TCRAD loci were amplified from a standardized quantity of quality-controlled genomic DNA. The V(D)J region was spanned by amplicons of a length sufficient to cover the CDR3 and to identify V and J genes. Through the commercial immunoSEQ service, the amplicons were sequenced on an Illumina platform. Primer bias and sequencing errors were corrected as previously described, and TCRAD and TCRB definitions were based on the IMGT database. immunoSEQ Analyzer 3.0 and VDJTools were used for repertoire analysis, which covered basic statistics, V/J segment usage, diversity estimates, rarefaction and pairwise overlap. Diversity was estimated with Chao1, ChaoE, Efron-Thisted, Shannon and inverse Simpson indices, and also on datasets down-sampled to the smallest sample. Repertoire overlap was assessed by strict matching of CDR3 nucleotide sequence, V gene and J gene, and clustering was done by Jaccard-based multidimensional scaling. On average, roughly 810,000 unique TCRB clonotypes were obtained from thymus samples, compared with 75,000 to 90,000 from blood samples.

The source of this sequence is a boy in the first two years of life with a congenital heart defect. Donor details come from another sample of the same person, matched by shared clones. The chain joins TRBV5-1 to TRBJ2-1; 10 nucleotides in the junction match TRBD2. Sequencing input: thymocytes. The sequenced DNA is TGCGCCAGCAGCGGCCATAGCGGGAGGGAGCAGTTCTTC. It translates as CASSGHSGREQFF.